These 2 T cell receptor beta chains originate from one sample sequenced in a study of T cell repertoires in cytomegalovirus infection. TCRdb fed the reads into MiXCR, producing one record per CDR3 protein. Of about 740,000 distinct CDR3 sequences listed, 35% were seen once; the top ten hold 2.5% to 3%. The sample taken for sequencing was PBMCs. These receptors all come from a human donor in good health (CMV status not recorded). Some clones in this sample may be carry-over from other donors' samples.

This clonotype occurred a few times. V gene TRBV27 combines with J gene TRBJ2-2, with TRBD1 matching 7 bases. Germline V CDR1 and CDR2: MNHEY, SMNVEV (reference sequence). The length of the CDR3 is 15 residues. V gave up 4 bases and J gave up 8 bases; unmatched junction bases: 10. CDR3 residues: CASSSRDSRLGELFF. The CDR3 DNA reads as TGTGCCAGCAGTTCCCGGGACAGTAGGTTGGGGGAGCTGTTTTTT.

About this clonotype: The junction shows a germline mismatch at one end, possibly a read error. The V and J genes are TRBV2 and TRBJ1-2; D is undetermined. The CDR3 extends over 12 amino acids. Germline loops: CDR1 SNHLY, CDR2 FYNNEI. The CDR3 DNA follows: TGTGCCAGCAGCGAAGAGGTCGGCGGCTACACCTTC. It yields the protein CASSEEVGGYTF.